These 9 T cell receptor beta chains originate from one sample sequenced in a study of T-cell memory formation after mild COVID-19. Using its own MiXCR run on the 5' RACE reads, TCRdb lists one record per CDR3 protein. There are 150,000 to 200,000 distinct CDR3 sequences in the sample; approximately 16% occur only once, and approximately 2% lies in the top ten. Sequenced material: PBMCs or a T cell subset sorted from them (not recorded which). These receptors were obtained from an adult woman who had mild COVID-19 (a few samples of this study predate the infection). Cell type and time point are not known.

This clonotype was seen repeatedly, ten times or more. This sequence joins TRBV5-1 and TRBJ2-3; 8 bases are a match to TRBD2. The CDR3 runs to 16 residues. Losses at the gene ends were 4 bases for V and 5 bases for J; bases not matched to a gene: 12. Germline loops: CDR1 SGHRS, CDR2 YFSETQ. The CDR3 coding sequence is TGCGCCAGCAGCCCCCAACCGGGACTAGGGGTAGATACGCAGTATTTT. As protein: CASSPQPGLGVDTQYF.

This clonotype was counted only a few times. The chain joins TRBV7-9 to TRBJ2-7; D unclear. Germline values: CDR1 SEHNR, CDR2 FQNEAQ (reference sequence). CDR3 length: 14 residues. V was shortened by 4 bases and J by 0 bases, with 10 bases between the two germline ends. The CDR3 coding sequence is TGTGCCAGCAGCTCAGACCCGAGCTCCTACGAGCAGTACTTC. It is translated as CASSSDPSSYEQYF.

The chain employs TRBV12-3 or TRBV12-4 and TRBJ2-7; 11 bases fit TRBD2. This CDR3 has 15 residues. Trimming removed 2 bases from V and 3 bases from J; junction bases left unmatched: 3. CDR3 bases: TGTGCCAGCAGTTTAACTAGCGGGAGAAACTACGAGCAGTACTTC. This gives the protein CASSLTSGRNYEQYF.

The rearrangement links TRBV7-2 to TRBJ2-5; 8 bases match TRBD2. CDR3 length: 15 residues. V shed 5 bases, J shed 2 bases, and the junction held 7 bases outside the gene matches. Looked up from germline, CDR1 is SGHTA and CDR2 is FQGNSA. This CDR3 reads CASSPSSGSQETQYF. The CDR3, as DNA: TGTGCCAGCAGCCCTTCTAGCGGGTCGCAAGAGACCCAGTACTTC. Combining the CDR3 with reference TRBV7-2 and TRBJ2-5 gives the whole variable domain GAGVSQSPSNKVTEKGKDVELRCDPISGHTALYWYRQSLGQGLEFLIYFQGNSAPDKSGLPSDRFSAERTGGSVSTLTIQRTQQEDSAVYLCASSPSSGSQETQYFGPGTRLLVL.

This clonotype was seen a handful of times. The V and J genes are TRBV3-1 and TRBJ1-2; tentative D call: TRBD1 (5 bases). The germline CDR1 and CDR2 sequences are LGHDT and YNNKEL (reference sequence). Trimming shortened V by 6 bases and J by 6 bases, and 14 bases separated the two germline ends. The CDR3 is 13 amino acids. Written as DNA, the CDR3 is TGTGCCAGCAGGCGAGGGGCAGGGCATGGCTACACCTTC. This codes for CASRRGAGHGYTF.

This sequence joins TRBV6-5 and TRBJ2-1; no clear D gene. Germline V gene lookup returns CDR1 MNHEY and CDR2 SVGAGI. This CDR3 is 13 amino acids long. V lost 6 bases and J lost 5, with 11 bases in between. The CDR3 DNA sequence: TGTGCCAGCAGCCTCGTTGACAACAATGAGCAGTTCTTC. Amino acid sequence: CASSLVDNNEQFF.

This clonotype was found a few times. The CDR3 protein is CASSPLESSYNSPLHF. The CDR3 nucleotides are TGTGCCAGCAGCCCATTGGAGAGCTCCTATAATTCACCCCTCCACTTT. The rearrangement uses TRBV7-8 and TRBJ1-6; D gene unclear. CDR1 is SGHVS, CDR2 FQNEAQ, per germline. Trimming cost V 5 bases and J 0 bases, with 11 bases left between them. The CDR3 runs to 16 residues.

V and J are TRBV19 and TRBJ1-3; no reliable D call. Trimming removed 7 bases at V and 0 bases at J, with 13 bases between. The CDR3 is 15 residues long. Germline loops: CDR1 LNHDA, CDR2 SQIVND (reference sequence). CDR3 sequence: CASTRSRFSGNTIYF. The CDR3 DNA reads TGTGCCAGTACAAGGAGCCGTTTCTCTGGAAACACCATATATTTT.

There are a few counts of this clonotype. The CDR3 here is CASSELGLNTEAFF. The CDR3 DNA reads as TGCGCCAGCAGTGAGTTGGGGTTGAACACTGAAGCTTTCTTT. This chain links TRBV10-2 with TRBJ1-1; D is unresolved. Between the trimmed V and J ends, which lost 1 base and 0 bases, there was a span of 6 bases. The CDR3 is 14 residues long. Per germline, CDR1 WSHSY and CDR2 SAAADI.